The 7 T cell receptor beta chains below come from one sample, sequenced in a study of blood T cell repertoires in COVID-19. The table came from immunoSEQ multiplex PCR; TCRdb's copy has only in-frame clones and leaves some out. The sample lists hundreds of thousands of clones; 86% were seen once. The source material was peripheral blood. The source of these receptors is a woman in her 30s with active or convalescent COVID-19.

The DNA for the CDR3 is TGCGCCAGCAGCTTGGAGACAGGCTCAAGCACAGATACGCAGTATTTT. Its translation is CASSLETGSSTDTQYF. This chain joins TRBV5-1 and TRBJ2-3; D may be TRBD1 (6 bases). Trimming removed 0 bases from V and 0 bases from J, with 11 bases in between. The V gene's germline CDR1 is SGHRS and CDR2 YFSETQ. CDR3 length equals 16 residues.

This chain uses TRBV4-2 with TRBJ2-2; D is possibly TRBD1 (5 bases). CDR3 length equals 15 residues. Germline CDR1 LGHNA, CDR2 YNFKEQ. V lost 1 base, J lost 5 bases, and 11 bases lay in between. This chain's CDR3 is CASSQGEKGTGELFF. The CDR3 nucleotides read TGTGCCAGCAGCCAAGGAGAGAAGGGGACCGGGGAGCTGTTTTTT.

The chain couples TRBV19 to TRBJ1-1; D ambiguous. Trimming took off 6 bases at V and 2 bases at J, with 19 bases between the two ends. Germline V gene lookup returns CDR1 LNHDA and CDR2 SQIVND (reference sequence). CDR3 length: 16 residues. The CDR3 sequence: CASRVDGVGLNTEAFF. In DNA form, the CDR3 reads TGTGCCAGTAGGGTGGACGGGGTGGGCCTAAACACTGAAGCTTTCTTT.

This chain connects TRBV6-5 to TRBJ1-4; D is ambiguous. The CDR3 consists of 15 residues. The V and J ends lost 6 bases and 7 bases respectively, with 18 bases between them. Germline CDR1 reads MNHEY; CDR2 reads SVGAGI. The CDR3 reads CASSDPMRYGEKLFF. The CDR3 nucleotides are TGTGCCAGCAGCGACCCAATGAGGTACGGTGAAAAACTGTTTTTT.

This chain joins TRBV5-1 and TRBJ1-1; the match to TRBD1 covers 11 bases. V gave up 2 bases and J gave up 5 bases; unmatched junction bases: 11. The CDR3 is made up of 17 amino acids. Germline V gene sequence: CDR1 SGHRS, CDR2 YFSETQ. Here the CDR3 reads CASSFGIWGQGETEAFF. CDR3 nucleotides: TGCGCCAGCAGCTTTGGAATTTGGGGACAGGGGGAGACTGAAGCTTTCTTT.

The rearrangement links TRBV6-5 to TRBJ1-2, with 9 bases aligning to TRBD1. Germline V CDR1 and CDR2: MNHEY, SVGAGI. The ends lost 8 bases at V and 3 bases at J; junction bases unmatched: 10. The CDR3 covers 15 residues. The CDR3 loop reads CASLGQGGRYYGYTF. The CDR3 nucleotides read TGTGCCAGCCTGGGACAGGGTGGGAGGTACTATGGCTACACCTTC.

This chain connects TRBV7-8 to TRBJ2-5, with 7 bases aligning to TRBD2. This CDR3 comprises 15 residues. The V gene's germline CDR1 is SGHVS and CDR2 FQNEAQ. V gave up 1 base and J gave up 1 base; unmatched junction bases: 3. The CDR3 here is CASSLDGGSQETQYF. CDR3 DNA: TGTGCCAGCAGCTTAGACGGGGGGAGCCAAGAGACCCAGTACTTC. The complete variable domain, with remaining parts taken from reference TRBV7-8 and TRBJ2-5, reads GAGVSQSPRYKVAKRGQDVALRCDPISGHVSLFWYQQALGQGPEFLTYFQNEAQLDKSGLPSDRFFAERPEGSVSTLKIQRTQQEDSAVYLCASSLDGGSQETQYFGPGTRLLVL.